These 3 T cell receptor beta chains were sequenced from one sample in a study of T-cell reconstitution after alpha-beta-depleted transplantation in children. Whole-study findings and limits: The origin of alpha-beta T cells about two months after transplant was reportedly several hundred expanded graft clones.

Their recognized antigens are unknown. The TCRbeta library incorporated unique molecular identifiers. TCRdb reanalysed the PCR reads using MiXCR and keeps one entry per CDR3 protein. The top ten hold approximately 30% of the sample, which has roughly 30,000 distinct CDR3 sequences, around 7% seen once. The sample consisted of peripheral blood, taken 60 days after TCRalphabeta/CD19-depleted stem cell transplant. The source is a child younger than two who had a stem cell transplant for acute myeloid leukemia, so the T cells may come from the graft donor.

This clonotype was observed at least ten times. The CDR3 here is CASSQAGQAYEQYF. In DNA form, the CDR3 reads TGCGCCAGCAGCCAAGCTGGACAGGCCTACGAGCAGTACTTC. The chain links TRBV4-1 to TRBJ2-7; 7 bases align to TRBD1. V lost 1 base, J lost 2 bases, and 2 bases stayed unmatched. CDR1 is MGHRA and CDR2 is YSYEKL in the germline V gene. The CDR3 covers 14 residues.

Many counts were recorded for this clonotype. The chain couples TRBV5-1 to TRBJ2-7, with 8 bases lining up with TRBD2. The V segment lost 4 bases and the J segment 7 bases; nucleotides outside the gene matches: 16. The CDR3 consists of 16 residues. Germline CDR1 is SGHRS and CDR2 is YFSETQ. The CDR3 protein is CASSEFPGGIPEEQYF. The CDR3 nucleotides read TGCGCCAGCAGCGAGTTTCCGGGGGGGATTCCTGAAGAGCAGTACTTC.

This clonotype was counted ten times or more. The chain couples TRBV27 to TRBJ2-1; D tentatively reads TRBD1 or TRBD2 (5 bases each). Germline V gives CDR1 MNHEY, CDR2 SMNVEV (reference sequence). V was pared by 5 bases and J by 7 bases, with 18 bases between. The CDR3 consists of 15 residues. CDR3 coding DNA: TGTGCCAGCAGTAAGGGGAGCCACCTGTGGAATGAGCAGTTCTTC. Translation: CASSKGSHLWNEQFF.